These 12 T cell receptor beta chains were all obtained from the same sample, sequenced in a study of control samples from healthy donors and cancer patients. Sequencing was performed with immunoSEQ multiplex PCR; in TCRdb, only in-frame clones are kept and a portion is missing. The sample data list approximately 190,000 clones. Sequencing input: blood. These receptors were obtained from a woman in her 30s in good health.

V gene TRBV7-8 combines with J gene TRBJ2-1, with 10 bases matching TRBD2. The CDR3 covers 16 residues. V gave up 1 base and J gave up 7 bases; unmatched junction bases: 7. Germline CDR1 is SGHVS and CDR2 is FQNEAQ. CDR3 DNA sequence: TGTGCCAGCAGCTTAGGGCCTAGCGGGGGCCGTAATGAGCAGTTCTTC. Translating gives CASSLGPSGGRNEQFF.

V is TRBV28 and J is TRBJ2-7; unclear D gene. This CDR3 region has 11 residues. From germline, CDR1 is MDHEN and CDR2 SYDVKM. The V and J ends lost 6 bases and 3 bases respectively, with 6 bases between them. The CDR3 loop is CASSLIYEQYF. The CDR3 DNA reads TGTGCCAGCAGCCTCATCTACGAGCAGTACTTC.

The chain carries TRBV6-5 and TRBJ2-2, with 10 bases matching TRBD1. The CDR3 sequence is 15 residues long. The germline V gene encodes CDR1 MNHEY and CDR2 SVGAGI. V gave up 6 bases and J gave up 4 bases; unmatched junction bases: 5. CDR3 region: CASRWGTGVTGELFF. Written as DNA, the CDR3 is TGTGCCAGCAGGTGGGGGACAGGGGTCACCGGGGAGCTGTTTTTT.

This chain joins TRBV5-6 and TRBJ2-7, with 7 bases identical to TRBD1. CDR1 is SGHDT and CDR2 is YYEEEE in the germline V gene. V was clipped by 5 bases and J by 4 bases; unmatched bases: 12. This CDR3 spans 15 amino acids. CDR3 DNA: TGTGCCAGCAGTCCGCCCGGGACAGTCATTTACGAGCAGTACTTC. Its translation: CASSPPGTVIYEQYF.

The chain recombines TRBV6-5 with TRBJ2-5; possibly TRBD2 for D (5 bases). CDR3 size: 14 residues. Germline V gene lookup returns CDR1 MNHEY and CDR2 SVGAGI. Trimming removed 6 bases at V and 2 bases at J, with 13 bases between. CDR3 protein: CASSPMGAQETQYF. The DNA of the CDR3 is TGTGCCAGCAGCCCCATGGGAGCTCAAGAGACCCAGTACTTC.

V usage is TRBV7-3 and J usage is TRBJ2-1, with TRBD2 identical over 8 bases. This CDR3 has 14 amino acids. From germline, CDR1 is SGHTA and CDR2 FQGTGA. The junction had 4 bases not matched to a gene; V was cut back by 3 bases and J by 6 bases. The CDR3 region has the DNA TGTGCCAGCAGCTTCGGGGGGGCCGGCAATGAGCAGTTCTTC. Amino acids: CASSFGGAGNEQFF.

The V call is TRBV5-4, the J call TRBJ2-7; 8 bases agree with TRBD2. Germline V gene data show CDR1 as SGHNT and CDR2 as YYREEE (reference sequence). The V gene end was trimmed by 4 bases and the J gene end by 1 base; junction bases not matched to a gene: 7. This CDR3 is 15 amino acids long. Written as DNA, the CDR3 is TGTGCCAGCAGCACTGGACTAGCAGGTTCCTACGAGCAGTACTTC. Translating gives CASSTGLAGSYEQYF.

This rearrangement joins TRBV4-1 to TRBJ1-1; D not certain. The CDR3 covers 14 residues. Trimming took off 4 bases at V and 4 bases at J, with 13 bases between the two ends. Germline CDR1 MGHRA, CDR2 YSYEKL. Here the CDR3 DNA reads TGCGCCAGCAGCCCCAAGGGCGAGGGCACTGAAGCTTTCTTT. It yields the protein CASSPKGEGTEAFF.

The rearrangement joins TRBV21-1 to TRBJ2-2; the D call TRBD2 from the table was never checked on the DNA. TRBV21-1 is assigned pseudogene status. The CDR3 is 15 residues long. The CDR3 sequence: CASSKEVTSSGELFF. The CDR3 DNA is TGTGCCAGCAGCAAAGAGGTGACTAGTTCCGGGGAGCTGTTTTTT.

V and J are TRBV5-4 and TRBJ2-1; TRBD1 matches at 11 bases. Germline CDR1 SGHNT, CDR2 YYREEE (reference sequence). This CDR3 spans 15 amino acids. The V gene end was trimmed by 2 bases and the J gene end by 4 bases; junction bases not matched to a gene: 2. CDR3 amino acids: CASSFGQGAYNEQFF. The CDR3 nucleotides read TGTGCCAGCAGCTTCGGACAGGGGGCGTACAATGAGCAGTTCTTC.

The gene calls are TRBV19 and TRBJ2-5; 9 positions match TRBD1. The V and J ends lost 5 bases and 7 bases, in that order; junction bases with no gene match: 8. Germline values: CDR1 LNHDA, CDR2 SQIVND (reference sequence). The CDR3 runs 14 residues. CDR3 protein: CASSLGQGQGTQYF. CDR3 nucleotide sequence: TGTGCCAGTAGTCTAGGACAGGGGCAGGGGACCCAGTACTTC.

The chain has TRBV14 and TRBJ1-2; D uncertain. This CDR3 spans 13 amino acids. Germline V gene sequence: CDR1 SGHDN, CDR2 FVKESK. The V and J ends lost 0 bases and 6 bases respectively, with 8 bases between them. The CDR3: CASSQDGVDGYTF. DNA of the CDR3: TGTGCCAGCAGCCAAGATGGGGTAGATGGCTACACCTTC.